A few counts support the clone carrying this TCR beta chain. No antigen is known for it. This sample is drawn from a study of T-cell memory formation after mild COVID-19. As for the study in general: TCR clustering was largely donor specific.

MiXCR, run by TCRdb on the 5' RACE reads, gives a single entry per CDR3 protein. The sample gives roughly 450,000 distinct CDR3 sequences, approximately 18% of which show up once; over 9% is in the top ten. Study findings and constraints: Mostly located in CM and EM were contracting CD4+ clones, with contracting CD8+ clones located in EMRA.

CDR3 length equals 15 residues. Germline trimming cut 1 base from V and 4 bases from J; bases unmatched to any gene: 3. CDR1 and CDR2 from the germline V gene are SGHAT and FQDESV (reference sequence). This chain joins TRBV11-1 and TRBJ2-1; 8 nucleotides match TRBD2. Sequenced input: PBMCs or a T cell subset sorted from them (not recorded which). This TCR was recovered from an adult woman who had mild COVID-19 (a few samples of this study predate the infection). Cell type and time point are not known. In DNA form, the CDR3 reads TGTGCCAGCAGCTTAGTCCAGCGGGGGTACAATGAGCAGTTCTTC. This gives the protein CASSLVQRGYNEQFF.